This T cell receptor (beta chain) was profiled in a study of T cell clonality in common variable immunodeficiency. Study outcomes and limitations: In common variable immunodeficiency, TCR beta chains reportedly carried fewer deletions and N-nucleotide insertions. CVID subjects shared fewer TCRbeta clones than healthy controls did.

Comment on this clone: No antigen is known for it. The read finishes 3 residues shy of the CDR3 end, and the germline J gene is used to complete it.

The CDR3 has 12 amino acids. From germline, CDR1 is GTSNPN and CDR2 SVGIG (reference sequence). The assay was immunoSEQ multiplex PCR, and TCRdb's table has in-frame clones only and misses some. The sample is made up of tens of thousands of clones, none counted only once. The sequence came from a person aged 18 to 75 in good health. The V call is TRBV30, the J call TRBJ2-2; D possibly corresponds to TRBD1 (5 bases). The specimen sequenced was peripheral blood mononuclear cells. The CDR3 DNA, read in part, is TGTGCCTGGGACAGAGAAGGTTCACCG. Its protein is CAWDREGSP. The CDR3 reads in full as CAWDREGSPLFF.